Below, 12 T cell receptor beta chains from the same sample are listed, as sequenced in a study of Ad26.COV2.S vaccination and SARS-CoV-2 variants. The treatment: roughly 20 received Ad26.COV2.S at low or high dose, single or two shots; several received placebo; per-sample allocation not given. Repertoires come from day 63 after the first vaccine or placebo injection. The repertoire was sequenced with immunoSEQ multiplex PCR; TCRdb's copy has only in-frame clones and lacks some. The sample includes roughly 420,000 clones, 88% seen only once; the top ten take 3.5% to 4%. The specimen comprised peripheral blood, sampled in a trial of Ad26.COV2.S vaccine versus placebo. The source is a person between 18 and 65 years old who received the Ad26.COV2.S COVID-19 vaccine or a placebo.

CDR3 DNA sequence: TGTGCCAGCCGCCCAGGGGTGGGCGAGCAGTTCTTC. Its protein product is CASRPGVGEQFF. The chain is built from TRBV27 and TRBJ2-1, with D perhaps matching TRBD1 (6 bases). CDR3 length: 12 amino acids. The germline V and J ends were trimmed by 8 bases and 10 bases, with 15 bases remaining between them. Germline CDR1 MNHEY, CDR2 SMNVEV (reference sequence).

This clone has ten or more counts. The gene calls are TRBV19 and TRBJ2-1; a possible D gene is TRBD2 (6 bases). V shed 1 base and J shed 3 bases, with 13 bases lying between them. CDR1 is LNHDA, CDR2 SQIVND, per germline (reference sequence). This CDR3 has 16 residues. CDR3 DNA sequence: TGTGCCAGTAGTATAGGGTGGGGGGTCGGCTACAATGAGCAGTTCTTC. Protein: CASSIGWGVGYNEQFF.

The chain is built from TRBV18 and TRBJ2-7; 13 bases match TRBD2. The CDR3 consists of 17 residues. CDR1 is KGHSH and CDR2 is LQKENI in the germline V gene. The trim removed 4 bases at V and 5 bases at J, leaving 11 bases unmatched. The CDR3 protein is CASSRSITSGGADEQYF. CDR3 DNA: TGTGCCAGCTCACGGTCTATTACTAGCGGGGGGGCGGACGAGCAGTACTTC.

This chain links TRBV19 with TRBJ2-5, with a possible D match to TRBD1 (5 bases). This CDR3 has 12 amino acids. V was shortened by 8 bases and J by 5 bases, with 12 bases between the two germline ends. Germline loops: CDR1 LNHDA, CDR2 SQIVND (reference sequence). CDR3 coding DNA: TGTGCCAGTTCGACAGACTGGGAGACCCAGTACTTC. It yields the protein CASSTDWETQYF.

The chain uses TRBV10-1 and TRBJ2-2, with 10 nucleotides matching TRBD1. Unmatched junction bases numbered 8, after V lost 5 bases and J lost 2 bases. This CDR3 is 17 amino acids long. Per germline, CDR1 WNHNN and CDR2 SYGVQD (reference sequence). As DNA, the CDR3 is TGCGCCAGCAGTTCCACGGGACAGGGGACAAACACCGGGGAGCTGTTTTTT. Translated, it gives CASSSTGQGTNTGELFF.

The gene calls are TRBV5-6 and TRBJ1-2; D unclear. The CDR3 length is 14 residues. Per germline, CDR1 SGHDT and CDR2 YYEEEE. Trimming pared 1 base from V and 8 bases from J, leaving 15 bases between. This chain's CDR3 is CASSLWPGVRGYTF. The CDR3 DNA follows: TGTGCCAGCAGCTTGTGGCCCGGGGTGCGGGGCTACACCTTC.

The V call is TRBV29-1, the J call TRBJ1-1; the match to TRBD1 covers 8 bases. Trimming cost V 1 base and J 4 bases; bases outside gene matches: 5. The CDR3 contains 14 residues. The germline V gene encodes CDR1 SQVTM and CDR2 ANQGSEA. CDR3 loop: CSVEADRGGTEAFF. CDR3 bases: TGCAGCGTTGAAGCCGACAGGGGAGGCACTGAAGCTTTCTTT. Complete variable domain (other parts from reference TRBV29-1 and TRBJ1-1): SAVISQKPSRDICQRGTSLTIQCQVDSQVTMMFWYRQQPGQSLTLIATANQGSEATYESGFVIDKFPISRPNLTFSTLTVSNMSPEDSSIYLCSVEADRGGTEAFFGQGTRLTVV.

J is TRBJ2-1 and V is TRBV5-1, with TRBD1 matching over 9 bases. The CDR3 runs to 14 residues. Germline trimming cut 4 bases from V and 6 bases from J; bases unmatched to any gene: 5. CDR1 is SGHRS, CDR2 YFSETQ, per germline. The CDR3 DNA follows: TGCGCCAGCAGCAGGACAGGGGATGGCAATGAGCAGTTCTTC. Translated: CASSRTGDGNEQFF. The entire variable domain, with the rest obtained from reference TRBV5-1 and TRBJ2-1, is as follows: KAGVTQTPRYLIKTRGQQVTLSCSPISGHRSVSWYQQTPGQGLQFLFEYFSETQRNKGNFPGRFSGRQFSNSRSEMNVSTLELGDSALYLCASSRTGDGNEQFFGPGTRLTVL.

The rearrangement uses TRBV24-1 and TRBJ2-1; 9 bases are a match to TRBD2. The germline CDR1 and CDR2 sequences are KGHDR and SFDVKD. The trim removed 1 base at V and 8 bases at J, leaving 5 bases unmatched. The CDR3 extends over 15 amino acids. The CDR3 DNA reads TGTGCCACCAGTGATTTCGTAGCGGGGGCCTATGAGCAGTTCTTC. This sequence encodes CATSDFVAGAYEQFF.

The gene calls are TRBV19 and TRBJ1-2, with unresolved D. Deletions cut 3 bases from V and 3 bases from J, with 20 bases between. The CDR3 has 17 amino acids. The germline CDR1 and CDR2 sequences are LNHDA and SQIVND (reference sequence). The CDR3 loop is CASSIPYSRPTDYGYTF. Written as DNA, the CDR3 is TGTGCCAGTAGTATCCCCTACAGTAGGCCGACCGACTATGGCTACACCTTC.

This rearrangement joins TRBV11-2 to TRBJ2-7, with D unclear. The CDR3 runs 10 residues. Per the germline V gene, CDR1 is SGHAT and CDR2 is FQNNGV. V was shortened by 3 bases and J by 6 bases, with 3 bases between the two germline ends. DNA of the CDR3: TGTGCCAGCAGCTTTGCCGAGCAGTACTTC. This sequence encodes CASSFAEQYF.

V usage is TRBV4-3 and J usage is TRBJ2-2; D call uncertain. CDR1 LGHNA and CDR2 YSLEER come from the germline V gene. The CDR3 sequence is 16 residues long. V shed 0 bases and J shed 3 bases, with 11 bases lying between them. The CDR3 loop reads CASSQDPAGYTGELFF. CDR3 in DNA: TGCGCCAGCAGCCAAGATCCGGCCGGATACACCGGGGAGCTGTTTTTT.